This T cell receptor beta chain was found in a study of shared clonotypes between healthy human individuals. CD45RO-negative CD8 cells positively selected for CCR7 made up the naive population, which excluded terminally differentiated effector memory CD45RA+ cells. Germline V gives CDR1 SEHNR, CDR2 FQNEAQ (reference sequence). The CDR3 loop spans 15 amino acids. V was pared by 5 bases and J by 5 bases, with 7 bases of the junction left unmatched. In the case of this clone: Its target is unknown.

Assay: immunoSEQ multiplex PCR; the TCRdb copy retains only in-frame clones and omits some. The data contain around 600,000 clones, 98% of them seen just once; the ten biggest clones take up 0.3%. Study conclusions and caveats: Depth of sequencing was expected to influence donor clonotype sharing. Depth was large, yet rarefaction showed that sorted-subset sequencing was incomplete. The study found 4.5% to 5% of naive CD4 clonotypes shared across four donors. Estimated richness was generally greater in naive than memory subsets.

This receptor was taken from a young man in good health. Sequencing used naive CD8+ T cells sorted from blood. V gene TRBV7-9 combines with J gene TRBJ1-1; 11 bases are shared with TRBD1. The CDR3 is CASSTPGQGETEAFF. The CDR3 DNA reads TGTGCCAGCAGCACACCGGGACAGGGGGAAACTGAAGCTTTCTTT.